Listed here are 7 T cell receptor beta chains from one sample, sequenced in a study of OX40 agonist ivuxolimab in advanced cancers. The data were produced by immunoSEQ multiplex PCR, yet TCRdb's version contains in-frame clones alone and is incomplete. The sample shows fewer than 25,000 clones, roughly 84% of them seen only once. Sample: CD4+ or CD8+ T cells sorted from blood, taken in a trial of the OX40 agonist ivuxolimab. The receptor source for this set is an adult with an advanced solid tumor such as melanoma, head and neck, liver or kidney cancer.

This chain uses TRBV5-6 with TRBJ2-7; D not certain. Germline CDR1 and CDR2: SGHDT and YYEEEE. The CDR3 loop spans 16 amino acids. V was shortened by 1 base and J by 0 bases, with 14 bases between the two germline ends. CDR3 sequence (DNA): TGTGCCAGCAGCTTGAACGGAGCCTTTAGCTCCTACGAGCAGTACTTC. Translating it yields CASSLNGAFSSYEQYF.

The CDR3 sequence is CASSSRTGEPYGYTF. Written as DNA, the CDR3 is TGTGCCAGCAGCTCGAGGACAGGGGAGCCCTATGGCTACACCTTC. This chain joins TRBV11-3 and TRBJ1-2; 9 bases agree with TRBD1. V was pared by 4 bases and J by 4 bases, with 7 bases of the junction left unmatched. There are 15 residues in the CDR3. In germline, CDR1 is SGHNT, CDR2 YENEEA.

This chain connects TRBV10-1 to TRBJ2-7, with D perhaps TRBD2 (6 bases). Germline CDR1 reads WNHNN; CDR2 reads SYGVQD (reference sequence). The CDR3 consists of 13 residues. Trimming shortened V by 3 bases and J by 3 bases, and 9 bases separated the two germline ends. The CDR3 sequence: CASSDRGGYEQYF. The CDR3, as DNA: TGCGCCAGCAGTGATAGGGGAGGCTACGAGCAGTACTTC.

V is TRBV28 and J is TRBJ2-7, with TRBD1 identical over 8 bases. The CDR3 covers 13 residues. Germline loops: CDR1 MDHEN, CDR2 SYDVKM. Trimming removed 6 bases from V and 6 bases from J; junction bases left unmatched: 7. The CDR3 DNA follows: TGTGCCAGCAGCTCGACAGGGGTGTTCGAGCAGTACTTC. It encodes CASSSTGVFEQYF.

In this sample, this clone turned up once. The gene calls are TRBV27 and TRBJ2-7; 9 positions agree with TRBD1. Germline CDR1 MNHEY, CDR2 SMNVEV (reference sequence). The V and J ends lost 8 bases and 7 bases, in that order; junction bases with no gene match: 12. CDR3 length: 14 amino acids. The CDR3 here is CASGTGSFLLEQYF. CDR3 nucleotide sequence: TGTGCCAGCGGGACAGGGTCCTTCTTGCTAGAGCAGTACTTC.

The chain combines TRBV25-1 with TRBJ1-1; possibly TRBD1 for D (5 bases). CDR3 size: 14 residues. Germline loops: CDR1 MGHDK, CDR2 SYGVNS. Trimming left V 6 bases short and J 3 bases short, with 14 bases between. In DNA form, the CDR3 reads TGTGCCAGCAGCCGCCCCGGGACTGACACTGAAGCTTTCTTT. Encoded protein: CASSRPGTDTEAFF.

J is TRBJ2-7 and V is TRBV5-1; tentative D call: TRBD2 (5 bases). Trimming cost V 0 bases and J 2 bases, with 9 bases left between them. Germline lookup yields CDR1 SGHRS and CDR2 YFSETQ. This CDR3 region has 14 residues. In DNA form, the CDR3 reads TGCGCCAGCAGCTTGGACGGGAATCCCTACGAGCAGTACTTC. It yields the protein CASSLDGNPYEQYF. Drawing the rest from reference TRBV5-1 and TRBJ2-7, the complete variable domain is KAGVTQTPRYLIKTRGQQVTLSCSPISGHRSVSWYQQTPGQGLQFLFEYFSETQRNKGNFPGRFSGRQFSNSRSEMNVSTLELGDSALYLCASSLDGNPYEQYFGPGTRLTVT.